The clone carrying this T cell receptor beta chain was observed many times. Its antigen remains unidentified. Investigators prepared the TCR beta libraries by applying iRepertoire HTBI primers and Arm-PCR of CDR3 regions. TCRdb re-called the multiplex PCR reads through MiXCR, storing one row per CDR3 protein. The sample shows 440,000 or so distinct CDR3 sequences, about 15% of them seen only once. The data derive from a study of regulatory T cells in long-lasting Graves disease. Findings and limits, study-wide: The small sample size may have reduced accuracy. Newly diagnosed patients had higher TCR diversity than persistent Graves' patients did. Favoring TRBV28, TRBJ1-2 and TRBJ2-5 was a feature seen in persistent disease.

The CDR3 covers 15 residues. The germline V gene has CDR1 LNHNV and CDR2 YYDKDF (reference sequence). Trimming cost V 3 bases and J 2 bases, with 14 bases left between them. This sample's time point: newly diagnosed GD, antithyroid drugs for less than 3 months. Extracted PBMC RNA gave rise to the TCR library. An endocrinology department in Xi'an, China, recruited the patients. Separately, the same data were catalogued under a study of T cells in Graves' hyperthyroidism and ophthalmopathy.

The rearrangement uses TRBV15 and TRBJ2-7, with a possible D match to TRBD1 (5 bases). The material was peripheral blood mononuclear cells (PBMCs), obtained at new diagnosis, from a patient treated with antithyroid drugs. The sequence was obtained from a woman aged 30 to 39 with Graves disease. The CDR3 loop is CATSSPAQGPYEQYF. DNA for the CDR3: TGTGCCACCAGCAGTCCTGCCCAGGGCCCCTACGAGCAGTACTTC.